This entry features one T cell receptor (beta chain) sequence. This clonotype showed up just a few times. Its cognate antigen has yet to be identified. No much larger clonotype is one base removed from it; base qualities were not supplied. Library preparation used PCR. For sequencing, a NextSeq 500 was employed. Bulk TCR libraries were made following a previously described method, with the TCR primers given in Table S5. The Qiagen AllPrep DNA/RNA kit was used to purify total RNA. Before any analysis, reads coming from multiple sequencing runs of the same library were combined into one pool. The original methods were these. Reads were retained only if their TCR constant sequence matched exactly, and those retained reads were trimmed to 150 nt and grouped according to their 12-nt molecular barcodes. Reads inside each barcode group were sub-clustered using a 15% Levenshtein threshold, and a quality-weighted consensus sequence was constructed for each RNA molecule. Non-functional sequences were filtered out, along with any lower-count sequence sitting one edit away from another sequence. Based on fitting two negative binomial distributions, any barcode sub-cluster with under 20% of the maximum read count was discarded. TCRdb's own reprocessing of the public reads used fastp at Q25 and MiXCR and kept productive beta chains. Duplicate CDR3 protein sequences are folded into a single record with the most common DNA and genes. TCRdb's processing, not the authors', yielded these V and J calls. The table for this sample lists approximately 680,000 distinct CDR3 sequences; about 25% of them were counted only once. About 0.81% of the sample comes from the top ten.

This record belongs to a study of molecular identifiers for immune sequencing clone quantification (dated by TCRdb to the late 2010s). Background for the entire study: For a replicate experiment, RNA from approximately 20,000 or 100,000 naive CD8 T cells was divided into five aliquots, and four of the five aliquots were sequenced. This methods study benchmarked molecular-identifier clustering-based TCR repertoire sequencing (MIDCIRS) and TCR RNA copy counting, using CD8 T cells to do so. Results and caveats for the whole study, not just this receptor: A single cell's worth of spiked-in Jurkat TCR RNA was reported detectable even among under 1.3 million naive CD8 T cells. The sizes of highly expanded clones could end up underestimated when identical TCR molecules share a barcode. Clones above 20 RNA copies held over 97% of molecules in CMV-specific effector cells but under 1% in naive cells. Approximately 2.7 recovered TCR RNA copies per cell were obtained by modeling, versus roughly 10 by digital PCR, implying a capture efficiency of approximately 27%. When barcode sub-clustering was omitted, TCR diversity was inflated by chimeric consensus sequences, with chimeras reaching as high as 47%. Spiked-in Jurkat TCR RNA (about ten copies' worth), which is not part of the donor repertoire, was contained in the naive libraries.

CDR1 and CDR2 were assigned from the germline V gene as MGHDK and SYGVNS. V and J lose 1 base and 2 bases, and a span of 17 bases separates them. Spanning cysteine to phenylalanine, the CDR3 consists of 17 amino acids. The entry retains the CDR3 DNA only, 51 bases that are in frame from base 1. Libraries of naive CD8 T cells were built from anywhere between about 18,000 and 1,000,000 sorted cells, with 10%, 30% or 50% of the purified RNA used. On a BD FACSAria II, naive CD8 T cells were FACS-sorted as CD8+CD4-CCR7+CD45RA+ and collected into RLT Plus buffer. To test detection sensitivity, Jurkat RNA equivalent to ten TCR copies was spiked into samples of about 19,000-1,100,000 naive CD8 T cells. Enrichment of CD8 T cells was done with RosetteSep CD8+ T Cell Enrichment Cocktail plus Ficoll-Paque, and ACK red cell lysis came afterward.

The specimen was naive CD8+ T cells from blood, with Jurkat cell RNA spiked in. This sample's cell subset or site label indicates: FACS-sorted CD8+CD4-CCR7+CD45RA+ naive T cells. This clonotype originated in a human donor in good health. Some libraries in this study had Jurkat cell RNA spiked in. Recombination joined TRBV25-1 with TRBJ1-1; there is no confident call for the D gene. The CDR3 protein sequence reads: CASSEWAGFNVNTEAFF. The nucleotide sequence reads TGTGCCAGCAGTGAATGGGCAGGTTTTAATGTTAACACTGAAGCTTTCTTT.